This TCR beta chain was recovered during a study of shared clonotypes between healthy human individuals. Study-wide context: There were three CD4 naive, three CD4 memory, two CD8 naive and one CD8 memory plates per donor.

For sorted subsets, 150 to 200 ng DNA per replicate equaled around 30,000 T cell genomes. Assay used: immunoSEQ multiplex PCR; TCRdb lists only in-frame clones, some missing. Of millions of clones in the sample, approximately 95% were seen once. This CDR3 contains 15 residues. Study-wide points: The authors expected sequencing depth to affect clonotype sharing among donors.

Regarding this clone: As yet, its antigen is unknown.

CD45RO-negative CD8 cells positively selected for CCR7 made up the naive population, which excluded terminally differentiated effector memory CD45RA+ cells. The source material was naive CD8+ T cells sorted from blood. The TCR was taken from a man between 18 and 35 years old in good health. The gene calls are TRBV21-1 and TRBJ2-2. TRBV21-1 is described as a pseudogene. The CDR3 bases are TGTGCCAGCAGGTCAAGGCCCTCTGACACCGGGGAGCTGTTTTTT. Protein product: CASRSRPSDTGELFF.